This TCR beta chain appears in the sequencing data of a study of CD8 T cells in Susac syndrome. cDNA came from about 0.46 to 1 ug RNA primed by random hexamers. Each CDR3 protein is one row after TCRdb ran MiXCR on the immunoSEQ multiplex PCR reads. The table lists about 120,000 distinct CDR3 sequences, nearly 95% of them singletons. Per the germline V gene, CDR1 is SEHNR and CDR2 is FQNEAQ (reference sequence). The V and J ends lost 3 bases and 2 bases, in that order; junction bases with no gene match: 2. There are 15 residues in the CDR3. The authors sequenced TCR beta from blood CD8+ and CD4+ T cells.

The chain links TRBV7-9 to TRBJ2-1; TRBD2 aligns across 9 bases. The sample taken for sequencing was CD4+ T cells from PBMCs. The source of this sequence is a human donor in good health. The CDR3: CASSFQRGAYNEQFF. In DNA form, the CDR3 reads TGTGCCAGCAGCTTCCAGCGGGGGGCCTACAATGAGCAGTTCTTC.